Included here is one T cell receptor beta chain sequence, with context. Its specificity is unknown. These data originate in a study of cytomegalovirus exposure and HLA in healthy donors. Study outcomes and limitations: Among TCR beta chains, those listed as cytomegalovirus-associated numbered under 200. Immune exposure information available was restricted to CMV serostatus. A later analysis linked a missense variant in DCLRE1C to the trimming of TCR beta V and J genes.

There were likely unrecorded immune exposures, though donors were nominally healthy when sampled. Germline assignment: CDR1 SGHNT and CDR2 YYREEE (reference sequence). The CDR3 is made up of 14 amino acids. Trimming took 4 bases from V and 8 from J; bases not matched to a gene: 11. The PCR used 60 Vbeta and 13 Jbeta primers. Produced via immunoSEQ multiplex PCR; TCRdb's table is partial and in-frame only. The data hold around 100,000 clones, with roughly 77% observed a single time. What was sequenced was PBMCs. The J gene is TRBJ1-2, the V gene TRBV5-4; 7 nucleotides line up with TRBD1. The clonotype originates from a woman between 18 and 29 years old in good health and CMV-seropositive. CDR3 in amino acids: CASSPTGSAGGYTF. The CDR3 nucleotides read TGTGCCAGCAGCCCGACAGGGTCCGCCGGCGGCTACACCTTC.